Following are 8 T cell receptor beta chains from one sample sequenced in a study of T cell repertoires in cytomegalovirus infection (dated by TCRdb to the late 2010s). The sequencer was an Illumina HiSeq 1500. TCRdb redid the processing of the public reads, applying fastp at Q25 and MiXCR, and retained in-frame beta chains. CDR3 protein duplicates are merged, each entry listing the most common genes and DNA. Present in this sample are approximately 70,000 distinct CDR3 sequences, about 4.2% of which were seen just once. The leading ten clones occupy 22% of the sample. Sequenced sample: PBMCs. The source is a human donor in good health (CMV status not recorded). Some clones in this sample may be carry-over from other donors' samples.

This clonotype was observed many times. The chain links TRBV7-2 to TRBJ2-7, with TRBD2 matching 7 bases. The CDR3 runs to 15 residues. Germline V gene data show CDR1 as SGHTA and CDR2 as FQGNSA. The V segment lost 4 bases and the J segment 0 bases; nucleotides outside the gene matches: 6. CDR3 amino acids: CASSSLWGGSYEQYF. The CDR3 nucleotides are TGTGCCAGCAGCTCGTTGTGGGGGGGCTCCTACGAGCAGTACTTC.

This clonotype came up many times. In DNA, the CDR3 is TGCAGCGGACTAGCGGTATCGGATGAGCAGTTCTTC. The encoded protein is CSGLAVSDEQFF. This rearrangement joins TRBV29-1 to TRBJ2-1; 9 bases agree with TRBD2. The ends lost 7 bases at V and 8 bases at J; junction bases unmatched: 6. Germline CDR1 reads SQVTM; CDR2 reads ANQGSEA. The CDR3 is 12 amino acids.

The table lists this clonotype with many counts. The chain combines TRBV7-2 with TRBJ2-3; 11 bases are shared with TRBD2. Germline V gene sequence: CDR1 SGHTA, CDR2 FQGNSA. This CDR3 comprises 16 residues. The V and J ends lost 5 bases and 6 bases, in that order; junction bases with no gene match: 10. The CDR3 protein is CASSLLAGAPRDTQYF. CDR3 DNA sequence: TGTGCCAGCAGCCTACTAGCGGGGGCTCCCCGGGATACGCAGTATTTT.

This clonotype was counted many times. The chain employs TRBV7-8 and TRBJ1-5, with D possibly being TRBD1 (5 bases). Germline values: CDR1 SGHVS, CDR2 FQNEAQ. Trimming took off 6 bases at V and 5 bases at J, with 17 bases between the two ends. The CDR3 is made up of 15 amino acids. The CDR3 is CASSSNPDRYQPQHF. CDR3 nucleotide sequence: TGTGCCAGCAGTTCAAACCCCGACAGATATCAGCCCCAGCATTTT.

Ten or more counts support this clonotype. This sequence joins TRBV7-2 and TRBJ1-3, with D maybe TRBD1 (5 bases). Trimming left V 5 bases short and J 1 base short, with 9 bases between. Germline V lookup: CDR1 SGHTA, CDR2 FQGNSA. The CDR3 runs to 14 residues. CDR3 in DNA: TGTGCCAGCAGCCCCAGGGATTCTGGAAACACCATATATTTT. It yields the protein CASSPRDSGNTIYF.

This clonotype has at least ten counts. The CDR3 reads CASSLVSYSNQPQHF. CDR3 nucleotides: TGTGCCAGCAGCTTAGTATCGTATAGCAATCAGCCCCAGCATTTT. The chain employs TRBV7-2 and TRBJ1-5; D not resolved. The CDR3 consists of 15 residues. Trimming shortened V by 1 base and J by 0 bases, and 7 bases separated the two germline ends. The germline CDR1 and CDR2 sequences are SGHTA and FQGNSA.

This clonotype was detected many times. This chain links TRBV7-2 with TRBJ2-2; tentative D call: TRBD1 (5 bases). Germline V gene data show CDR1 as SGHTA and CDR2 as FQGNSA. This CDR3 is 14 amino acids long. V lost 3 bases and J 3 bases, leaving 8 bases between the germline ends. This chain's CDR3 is CASSFDSDTGELFF. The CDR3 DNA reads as TGTGCCAGCAGCTTTGACAGCGACACCGGGGAGCTGTTTTTT.

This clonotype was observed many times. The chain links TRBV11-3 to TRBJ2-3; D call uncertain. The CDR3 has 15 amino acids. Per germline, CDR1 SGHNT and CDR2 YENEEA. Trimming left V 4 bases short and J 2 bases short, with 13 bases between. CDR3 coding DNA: TGTGCCAGCAGCTCCCGAAGTCGTTTCACAGATACGCAGTATTTT. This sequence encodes CASSSRSRFTDTQYF.